These T cell receptor beta chains were read from a single sample in a study of lung T cells in sarcoidosis with Löfgren's syndrome. A single record per CDR3 protein comes from TCRdb applying MiXCR to the reads. In the table there are some 3,700 distinct CDR3 sequences, approximately 20% of which are singletons. Sequencing used CD4+ T cells from bronchoalveolar lavage. These receptors were obtained from a human donor with sarcoidosis (Löfgren's syndrome or another form), or a control subject (not recorded which). Each CDR3 is given with its conserved first and last residue. Fields, in order: J gene, CDR3 length, D gene, clone size, V gene, CDR3 protein, CDR3 DNA. D genes are given only for firm matches. Size is omitted from some rows. Given values are once, few, many or a class for expanded clones.

j_gene: TRBJ1-4
len: 14
d_gene: -
abundance: -
v_gene: TRBV28
CDR3aa: CASSFWGDGEKLVF
CDR3nt: TGTGCCAGCAGTTTTTGGGGGGATGGAGAGAAACTGGTTTTT

j_gene: TRBJ2-1
len: 13
d_gene: TRBD1
abundance: -
v_gene: TRBV10-3
CDR3aa: CAISKTGGNEQLF
CDR3nt: TGTGCCATCAGTAAGACAGGGGGCAATGAGCAGCTCTTC

j_gene: TRBJ2-3
len: 12
d_gene: -
abundance: many
v_gene: TRBV5-1
CDR3aa: CASRLLTDTQYF
CDR3nt: TGCGCCAGCAGACTTCTAACAGATACGCAGTATTTT

j_gene: TRBJ1-1
len: 14
d_gene: -
abundance: -
v_gene: TRBV20-1
CDR3aa: CSARDLGLNTEAPF
CDR3nt: TGCAGTGCTAGAGATTTAGGGTTAAACACTGAAGCTCCCTTT

j_gene: TRBJ1-5
len: 12
d_gene: -
abundance: medium-sized
v_gene: TRBV6-1
CDR3aa: CASGSGNQPQHF
CDR3nt: TGTGCCAGCGGTTCAGGCAATCAGCCCCAGCATTTT

j_gene: TRBJ2-6
len: 18
d_gene: -
abundance: many
v_gene: TRBV12-3/TRBV12-4
CDR3aa: CASSPDRPFISGANVLTF
CDR3nt: TGTGCCAGCAGCCCAGATAGGCCGTTCATCTCTGGGGCCAACGTCCTGACTTTC

j_gene: TRBJ2-3
len: 16
d_gene: TRBD1
abundance: few
v_gene: TRBV7-2
CDR3aa: CASSLQGQGAGDTQYF
CDR3nt: TGTGCCAGCAGCCTCCAGGGACAGGGCGCGGGAGATACGCAGTATTTT

j_gene: TRBJ1-5
len: 16
d_gene: TRBD1
abundance: medium-sized
v_gene: TRBV6-1
CDR3aa: CASSALQGASNQPQHF
CDR3nt: TGTGCCAGCAGTGCCCTACAGGGGGCCAGCAATCAGCCCCAGCATTTT

j_gene: TRBJ2-3
len: 13
d_gene: -
abundance: -
v_gene: TRBV20-1
CDR3aa: CSASRGGTGTQYF
CDR3nt: TGCAGTGCTAGCAGGGGAGGGACAGGTACGCAGTACTTT

j_gene: TRBJ1-2
len: 13
d_gene: -
abundance: -
v_gene: TRBV28
CDR3aa: CASSLMGSYGYIF
CDR3nt: TGTGCCAGCAGCCTCATGGGTAGCTATGGCTACATCTTC

j_gene: TRBJ2-3
len: 16
d_gene: TRBD1
abundance: medium-sized
v_gene: TRBV28
CDR3aa: CASSSPGGTSTDTQYF
CDR3nt: TGTGCCAGCAGTTCTCCAGGGGGCACGAGCACAGATACGCAGTATTTT

j_gene: TRBJ1-1
len: 13
d_gene: -
abundance: -
v_gene: TRBV20-1
CDR3aa: CSASPKGETEAFF
CDR3nt: TGCAGTGCTAGTCCTAAAGGTGAGACTGAAGCTTTCTTT

j_gene: TRBJ1-1
len: 13
d_gene: -
abundance: many
v_gene: TRBV11-2
CDR3aa: CASTPWGNTEAFF
CDR3nt: TGTGCCAGCACCCCATGGGGGAACACTGAAGCTTTCTTT

j_gene: TRBJ1-1
len: 13
d_gene: -
abundance: many
v_gene: TRBV12-3/TRBV12-4
CDR3aa: CASSLDGGTEAFF
CDR3nt: TGTGCCAGCAGTTTAGATGGTGGAACTGAAGCTTTCTTT

j_gene: TRBJ2-7
len: 12
d_gene: -
abundance: medium-sized
v_gene: TRBV20-1
CDR3aa: CSARVDSYEQYF
CDR3nt: TGCAGTGCTAGAGTGGACTCCTACGAGCAGTACTTC

j_gene: TRBJ1-6
len: 13
d_gene: -
abundance: many
v_gene: TRBV6-1
CDR3aa: CASLRNYNSPLHF
CDR3nt: TGTGCCAGCCTGCGGAATTATAATTCACCCCTCCACTTT

j_gene: TRBJ1-4
len: 14
d_gene: -
abundance: -
v_gene: TRBV4-1
CDR3aa: CASSHYEPNERLFF
CDR3nt: TGCGCCAGCAGCCACTACGAGCCTAATGAAAGACTGTTTTTT

j_gene: TRBJ1-6
len: 15
d_gene: -
abundance: medium-sized
v_gene: TRBV20-1
CDR3aa: CSVPSGTLDYSPLHF
CDR3nt: TGCAGTGTTCCCTCGGGAACTCTGGACTATTCACCCCTCCACTTT

j_gene: TRBJ2-2
len: 15
d_gene: TRBD2
abundance: many
v_gene: TRBV5-4
CDR3aa: CASSIGLENTGELFF
CDR3nt: TGTGCCAGCAGCATCGGACTAGAGAACACCGGGGAGCTGTTTTTT

j_gene: TRBJ1-1
len: 16
d_gene: TRBD1
abundance: large
v_gene: TRBV7-9
CDR3aa: CASSERQGGMNTEAFF
CDR3nt: TGTGCCAGCAGCGAACGACAGGGAGGCATGAACACTGAAGCTTTCTTT

j_gene: TRBJ2-1
len: 14
d_gene: -
abundance: -
v_gene: TRBV7-2
CDR3aa: CASSFVGGYNEQFF
CDR3nt: TGCGCCAGCAGCTTCGTAGGGGGCTACAATGAGCAGTTCTTC

j_gene: TRBJ2-1
len: 10
d_gene: -
abundance: medium-sized
v_gene: TRBV20-1
CDR3aa: CSAWLNEQFF
CDR3nt: TGCAGTGCTTGGCTCAATGAGCAGTTCTTC

j_gene: TRBJ2-5
len: 16
d_gene: TRBD2
abundance: -
v_gene: TRBV20-1
CDR3aa: CSARDYGLASQEIQYF
CDR3nt: TGCAGTGCTAGAGATTATGGACTAGCGAGTCAAGAGATCCAGTACTTC

j_gene: TRBJ2-6
len: 15
d_gene: -
abundance: many
v_gene: TRBV6-1
CDR3aa: CASSLEFSGANVLTF
CDR3nt: TGTGCCAGCAGTTTAGAGTTTTCCGGGGCCAACGTCCTGACTTTC

j_gene: TRBJ2-3
len: 14
d_gene: -
abundance: medium-sized
v_gene: TRBV19
CDR3aa: CASSPSTRPDTQYF
CDR3nt: TGTGCCAGTAGTCCCTCGACTCGACCAGATACGCAGTATTTT

j_gene: TRBJ2-3
len: 11
d_gene: -
abundance: medium-sized
v_gene: TRBV20-1
CDR3aa: CSAGTRDTQYF
CDR3nt: TGCAGTGCCGGGACCAGGGATACGCAGTATTTT

j_gene: TRBJ2-1
len: 18
d_gene: TRBD2
abundance: medium-sized
v_gene: TRBV28
CDR3aa: CASSSLRAGASSYNEQFF
CDR3nt: TGTGCCAGCAGTTCCCTTAGAGCGGGAGCGTCCTCCTACAATGAGCAGTTCTTC

j_gene: TRBJ2-2
len: 13
d_gene: -
abundance: many
v_gene: TRBV10-3
CDR3aa: CAICQTLAGELFF
CDR3nt: TGTGCCATCTGCCAGACTCTAGCCGGGGAGCTGTTTTTT

j_gene: TRBJ2-5
len: 13
d_gene: -
abundance: many
v_gene: TRBV10-2
CDR3aa: CASSRDILETQYF
CDR3nt: TGCGCCAGCAGTAGGGACATTTTAGAGACCCAGTACTTC

j_gene: TRBJ2-7
len: 14
d_gene: -
abundance: medium-sized
v_gene: TRBV20-1
CDR3aa: CSARVAADSYEQYF
CDR3nt: TGCAGTGCTAGAGTTGCGGCGGATTCCTACGAGCAGTACTTC

j_gene: TRBJ2-1
len: 13
d_gene: -
abundance: many
v_gene: TRBV5-1
CDR3aa: CASSLVISSEQFF
CDR3nt: TGCGCCAGCAGCTTGGTTATTTCTAGTGAGCAGTTCTTC

j_gene: TRBJ1-3
len: 15
d_gene: -
abundance: many
v_gene: TRBV3-1
CDR3aa: CASSQVGTDGNTIYF
CDR3nt: TGTGCCAGCAGCCAAGTGGGAACGGATGGAAACACCATATATTTT